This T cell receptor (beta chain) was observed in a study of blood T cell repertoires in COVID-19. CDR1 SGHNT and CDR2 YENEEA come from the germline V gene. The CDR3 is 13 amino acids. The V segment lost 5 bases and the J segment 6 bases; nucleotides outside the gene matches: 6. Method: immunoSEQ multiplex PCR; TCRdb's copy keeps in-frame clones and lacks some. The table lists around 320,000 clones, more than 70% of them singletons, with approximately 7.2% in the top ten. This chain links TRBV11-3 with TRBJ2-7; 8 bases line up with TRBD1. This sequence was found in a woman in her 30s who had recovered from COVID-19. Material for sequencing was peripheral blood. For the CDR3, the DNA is TGTGCCAGCAGCCCGGACAGGGACGGCGAGCAGTACTTC. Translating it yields CASSPDRDGEQYF.